The 32 T cell receptor beta chains below were found in one sample sequenced in a study of beta chain features in type 1 diabetes. Expressed TCRB transcripts were sequenced because the isolated RNA had all been reverse transcribed beforehand. Assay used: immunoSEQ multiplex PCR; TCRdb lists only in-frame clones, some missing. The sample yields over 700,000 clones, roughly 16% seen once. The sample consisted of naive CD4+ T cells from blood. The receptors here all came from a woman aged 18-35 years in good health.

This chain connects TRBV28 to TRBJ2-6; D gene uncertain. V dropped 4 bases and J dropped 4 bases, with 11 bases sitting between them. Germline V gives CDR1 MDHEN, CDR2 SYDVKM. The CDR3 runs to 15 residues. The CDR3 sequence: CASSSRTRGANVLTF. Here the CDR3 DNA reads TGTGCCAGCAGTTCCCGGACGAGGGGGGCCAACGTCCTGACTTTC.

The table lists this clone with a few counts. The chain carries TRBV4-1 and TRBJ2-7; D might be TRBD1 or TRBD2, each matching 5 bases. V was clipped by 0 bases and J by 3 bases, with 21 bases between them. This CDR3 contains 18 residues. Germline CDR1 and CDR2: MGHRA and YSYEKL. CDR3 coding DNA: TGCGCCAGCAGCCAAGATTTAGGTCCGGGACCAAAGAACTACGAGCAGTACTTC. Encoded protein: CASSQDLGPGPKNYEQYF.

This clone was seen a few times. The V gene is TRBV19, the J gene TRBJ2-2; D is possibly TRBD1 (6 bases). This CDR3 spans 15 amino acids. V was shortened by 6 bases and J by 7 bases, with 18 bases between the two germline ends. Germline-derived CDR1 and CDR2 are LNHDA and SQIVND (reference sequence). CDR3 nucleotides: TGTGCCAGTAGGGCACACAGGGTTGGTGTCGGGGAGCTGTTTTTT. Protein sequence: CASRAHRVGVGELFF.

This clone was seen a handful of times. V usage is TRBV13 and J usage is TRBJ2-7; 7 positions agree with TRBD1. V trimming: 5 bases; J trimming: 5 bases; junction bases outside the gene matches: 9. This CDR3 comprises 14 residues. The germline V gene encodes CDR1 PRHDT and CDR2 FYEKMQ (reference sequence). The DNA of the CDR3 is TGTGCCAGCAGCAGATGGACAGGTCAGAACGAGCAGTACTTC. This encodes CASSRWTGQNEQYF.

The V call is TRBV5-1, the J call TRBJ1-1; 7 nucleotides agree with TRBD1. CDR1 SGHRS and CDR2 YFSETQ come from the germline V gene. This CDR3 comprises 13 residues. V dropped 2 bases and J dropped 12; count of bases not matched to a gene: 10. The CDR3 loop is CASSFDREGWTFF. The DNA of the CDR3 is TGCGCCAGCAGCTTCGACAGGGAGGGTTGGACTTTCTTT.

This chain joins TRBV11-2 and TRBJ2-1, with 7 bases identical to TRBD2. Trimming removed 0 bases from V and 3 bases from J; junction bases left unmatched: 2. The length of the CDR3 is 15 residues. CDR1 is SGHAT and CDR2 is FQNNGV in the germline V gene. The CDR3 DNA sequence: TGTGCCAGCAGCTTAGAACGGACTAGCTACAATGAGCAGTTCTTC. Translated: CASSLERTSYNEQFF.

CDR3 sequence reads: CASSKLPPASYNEQFF. In DNA form, the CDR3 reads TGTGCCAGCAGCAAGCTACCACCAGCTTCCTACAATGAGCAGTTCTTC. V is TRBV7-2 and J is TRBJ2-1, with D unclear. Between the trimmed V and J ends, which lost 5 bases and 1 base, there was a span of 15 bases. Germline-derived CDR1 and CDR2 are SGHTA and FQGNSA. This CDR3 comprises 16 residues.

A few counts support this clone. The chain couples TRBV21-1 to TRBJ2-5; TRBD1 is taken as the D call from the table, unchecked against the DNA. TRBV21-1 is labeled a pseudogene. This CDR3 spans 17 amino acids. CDR3 amino acids: CASSHVSAWGQQETQYF. The CDR3 DNA reads as TGTGCCAGCAGCCATGTTTCGGCGTGGGGACAGCAAGAGACCCAGTACTTC.

CDR3 DNA: TGTGCCAGCAGCTTAGTCCCCCCGGGACAGGGGTTTATGAACACTGAAGCTTTCTTT. Translating gives CASSLVPPGQGFMNTEAFF. The chain links TRBV7-2 to TRBJ1-1; TRBD1 agrees at 10 bases. The V segment lost 1 base and the J segment 0 bases; nucleotides outside the gene matches: 11. This CDR3 region has 19 residues. The V gene's germline CDR1 is SGHTA and CDR2 FQGNSA.

The chain is built from TRBV7-9 and TRBJ2-7, with a weak D call TRBD1 (6 bases). V shed 3 bases and J shed 4 bases, with 25 bases lying between them. In germline, CDR1 is SEHNR, CDR2 FQNEAQ (reference sequence). This CDR3 comprises 18 residues. DNA for the CDR3: TGTGCCAGCAGCTTTCAACGCCCAAACAGGGTGGAGGTTTACGAGCAGTACTTC. Protein sequence: CASSFQRPNRVEVYEQYF.

V and J are TRBV29-1 and TRBJ2-7; 11 bases map to TRBD2. The V gene end was trimmed by 6 bases and the J gene end by 0 bases; junction bases not matched to a gene: 4. In germline, CDR1 is SQVTM, CDR2 ANQGSEA. The CDR3 loop spans 14 amino acids. The CDR3 sequence: CSVATSGSSYEQYF. CDR3 DNA: TGCAGCGTGGCAACTAGCGGGAGCTCCTACGAGCAGTACTTC.

The CDR3 region has the DNA TGCAGCGTTGCTACGACAGGGTATAGCACAGATACGCAGTATTTT. Its translation: CSVATTGYSTDTQYF. This sequence joins TRBV29-1 and TRBJ2-3, with 7 bases fitting TRBD1. This CDR3 is built from 15 residues. Germline-derived CDR1 and CDR2 are SQVTM and ANQGSEA. J lost 0 bases, V lost 4 bases, and 7 bases had no gene match.

The chain employs TRBV6-5 and TRBJ2-6; D remains ambiguous. CDR1 is MNHEY, CDR2 SVGAGI, per germline. The germline V and J ends were trimmed by 6 bases and 10 bases, with 7 bases remaining between them. CDR3 length: 11 amino acids. The CDR3 sequence: CASSHGNVLTF. The DNA of the CDR3 is TGTGCCAGCAGCCACGGAAACGTCCTGACTTTC.

The chain joins TRBV29-1 to TRBJ2-1; possibly TRBD2 for D (5 bases). The V end lost 4 bases, the J end lost 7 bases, and 20 bases lay between the germline ends. In germline, CDR1 is SQVTM, CDR2 ANQGSEA. CDR3 length: 15 residues. The CDR3 sequence is CSVGTGSGYQNEQFF. The DNA of the CDR3 is TGCAGCGTTGGAACGGGATCCGGATACCAAAATGAGCAGTTCTTC.

The CDR3 DNA reads as TGTGCCAGCTCGCTCGACAGATCCTACGAGCAGTACTTC. Residues: CASSLDRSYEQYF. The genes are TRBV18 and TRBJ2-7; weak D call: TRBD1 (5 bases). The germline gives CDR1 KGHSH, CDR2 LQKENI. CDR3 length: 13 amino acids. The V end was cut by 6 bases, the J end by 1 base, with 10 bases between. The variable domain in full, with the rest retrieved from reference TRBV18 and TRBJ2-7, is NAGVMQNPRHLVRRRGQEARLRCSPMKGHSHVYWYRQLPEEGLKFMVYLQKENIIDESGMPKERFSAEFPKEGPSILRIQQVVRGDSAAYFCASSLDRSYEQYFGPGTRLTVT.

The V gene is TRBV19, the J gene TRBJ2-7; the match to TRBD2 covers 7 bases. Germline V gene data show CDR1 as LNHDA and CDR2 as SQIVND (reference sequence). V shed 6 bases, J shed 0 bases, and the junction held 5 bases outside the gene matches. The CDR3 covers 14 residues. DNA for the CDR3: TGTGCCAGTAGCCCTAGCGGTTACTCCTACGAGCAGTACTTC. It translates to CASSPSGYSYEQYF.

The CDR3 here is CASSLVGTSYGYTF. Here the CDR3 DNA reads TGTGCCAGCAGTTTAGTCGGGACCAGCTATGGCTACACCTTC. J is TRBJ1-2 and V is TRBV28; D is perhaps TRBD1 (5 bases). The CDR3 has 14 residues. V shed 2 bases and J shed 4 bases, with 11 bases lying between them. Looked up from germline, CDR1 is MDHEN and CDR2 is SYDVKM.

The CDR3 is CASSRGTSDEQFF. CDR3 bases: TGCGCCAGCAGCCGCGGGACTAGCGATGAGCAGTTCTTC. The rearrangement joins TRBV5-1 to TRBJ2-1; 10 bases fit TRBD2. Germline-derived CDR1 and CDR2 are SGHRS and YFSETQ. The trim removed 4 bases at V and 8 bases at J, leaving 3 bases unmatched. The CDR3 is made up of 13 amino acids.

The V gene is TRBV14, the J gene TRBJ2-1, with D uncertain. CDR3 length: 14 residues. The ends were cut back, 0 bases at V and 3 bases at J, with 6 bases in the middle. Germline-derived CDR1 and CDR2 are SGHDN and FVKESK. CDR3 sequence reads: CASSQDPGYNEQFF. The CDR3 nucleotides are TGTGCCAGCAGCCAAGATCCGGGCTACAATGAGCAGTTCTTC. Filled out from reference TRBV14 and TRBJ2-1, the complete variable domain reads EAGVTQFPSHSVIEKGQTVTLRCDPISGHDNLYWYRRVMGKEIKFLLHFVKESKQDESGMPNNRFLAERTGGTYSTLKVQPAELEDSGVYFCASSQDPGYNEQFFGPGTRLTVL.

The chain recombines TRBV19 with TRBJ1-2, with D possibly TRBD1 on 6 matching bases. Germline-derived CDR1 and CDR2 are LNHDA and SQIVND (reference sequence). The CDR3 contains 14 residues. The V end lost 5 bases, the J end lost 5 bases, and 15 bases lay between the germline ends. The DNA of the CDR3 is TGTGCCAGTAGTTTACAGGGATCTAGTTATGGCTACACCTTC. Amino acid sequence: CASSLQGSSYGYTF.

The sample holds a few counts of this clone. The chain is built from TRBV7-9 and TRBJ2-1; D remains unclear. The CDR3 loop spans 13 amino acids. V lost 1 base to trimming and J lost 9 bases, with 10 bases between them. Germline V gene sequence: CDR1 SEHNR, CDR2 FQNEAQ (reference sequence). CDR3 DNA: TGTGCCAGCAGCTTAGAACTGCTGAGTGAGCAGTTCTTC. Translation: CASSLELLSEQFF.

This clone appeared a few times. The chain uses TRBV11-2 and TRBJ2-5; TRBD2 matches 14 bases. Germline V gives CDR1 SGHAT, CDR2 FQNNGV. There are 15 residues in the CDR3. J gave up 4 bases and V 3 bases, and 1 base lay outside the gene matches. CDR3 nucleotides: TGTGCCAGCAGCTTGACTAGCGGGAGGGCAGAGACCCAGTACTTC. Residues: CASSLTSGRAETQYF.

This clone was counted between two and nine times. The rearrangement uses TRBV11-2 and TRBJ1-5; D gene unclear. CDR1 is SGHAT, CDR2 FQNNGV, per germline. The CDR3 has 15 residues. Trimming left V 2 bases short and J 2 bases short, with 10 bases between. The CDR3 reads CASSLRADRNQPQHF. Here the CDR3 DNA reads TGTGCCAGCAGCTTACGGGCAGACCGCAATCAGCCCCAGCATTTT. Looking up the rest from reference TRBV11-2 and TRBJ1-5 gives the full variable domain: EAGVAQSPRYKIIEKRQSVAFWCNPISGHATLYWYQQILGQGPKLLIQFQNNGVVDDSQLPKDRFSAERLKGVDSTLKIQPAKLEDSAVYLCASSLRADRNQPQHFGDGTRLSIL.

This chain connects TRBV5-1 to TRBJ2-7; D unresolved. Trimming took off 0 bases at V and 4 bases at J, with 14 bases between the two ends. The CDR3 runs 15 residues. Germline CDR1 and CDR2: SGHRS and YFSETQ. CDR3 residues: CASSLVRGGRYEQYF. The CDR3 bases are TGCGCCAGCAGCTTGGTTCGCGGCGGCAGATACGAGCAGTACTTC. The complete variable domain, with remaining parts taken from reference TRBV5-1 and TRBJ2-7, reads KAGVTQTPRYLIKTRGQQVTLSCSPISGHRSVSWYQQTPGQGLQFLFEYFSETQRNKGNFPGRFSGRQFSNSRSEMNVSTLELGDSALYLCASSLVRGGRYEQYFGPGTRLTVT.

This clone has just a few counts. V usage is TRBV5-1 and J usage is TRBJ2-1; TRBD2 aligns across 13 bases. Germline assignment: CDR1 SGHRS and CDR2 YFSETQ. The CDR3 consists of 16 residues. With 4 bases clipped from V and 6 bases from J, the junction kept 7 bases outside the gene matches. The CDR3 loop is CASSARLAGGANEQFF. The CDR3 DNA reads TGCGCCAGCAGCGCCCGACTAGCGGGAGGCGCCAATGAGCAGTTCTTC.

This chain links TRBV29-1 with TRBJ2-2, with D perhaps TRBD2 (6 bases). Germline V gene lookup returns CDR1 SQVTM and CDR2 ANQGSEA. The ends were cut back, 7 bases at V and 6 bases at J, with 15 bases in the middle. The CDR3 contains 13 residues. This chain's CDR3 is CSALTSPPGELFF. The CDR3 DNA reads as TGCAGCGCGCTGACTAGTCCCCCCGGGGAGCTGTTTTTT.

For this clone: The sample contains more than one DNA sequence encoding this CDR3. The J gene is TRBJ2-5, the V gene TRBV9; 7 nucleotides agree with TRBD2. The CDR3 sequence is 14 residues long. Looked up from germline, CDR1 is SGDLS and CDR2 is YYNGEE. Losses at the gene ends were 2 bases for V and 0 bases for J; bases not matched to a gene: 1. The CDR3 spells CASSVGGYQETQYF. The CDR3 bases are TGTGCCAGCAGCGTGGGGGGGTACCAAGAGACCCAGTACTTC.

The rearrangement links TRBV6-1 to TRBJ1-2; D may be TRBD1 (6 bases). The CDR3 runs 16 residues. V dropped 3 bases and J dropped 7 bases, with 21 bases sitting between them. Germline loops: CDR1 MNHNS, CDR2 SASEGT. The CDR3 spells CASSDHVTGGTSGYTF. The CDR3 DNA is TGTGCCAGCAGTGACCACGTGACAGGTGGCACCTCTGGCTACACCTTC.

The V and J genes are TRBV5-1 and TRBJ1-1; TRBD1 might be the D (5 bases). This CDR3 is built from 15 residues. V lost 0 bases to trimming and J lost 0 bases, with 9 bases between them. Germline CDR1 is SGHRS and CDR2 is YFSETQ. CDR3 loop: CASSLGGRVNTEAFF. DNA of the CDR3: TGCGCCAGCAGCTTGGGTGGCAGGGTGAACACTGAAGCTTTCTTT. The full variable domain, its missing parts supplied by reference TRBV5-1 and TRBJ1-1, is KAGVTQTPRYLIKTRGQQVTLSCSPISGHRSVSWYQQTPGQGLQFLFEYFSETQRNKGNFPGRFSGRQFSNSRSEMNVSTLELGDSALYLCASSLGGRVNTEAFFGQGTRLTVV.

This clone was recorded a few times. The V and J genes are TRBV20-1 and TRBJ2-1; D ambiguous. The CDR3 length is 11 residues. V was clipped by 0 bases and J by 8 bases, with 5 bases between them. Germline V gene sequence: CDR1 DFQATT, CDR2 SNEGSKA (reference sequence). The chain's CDR3 is CSARDGDEQFF. The CDR3 nucleotides are TGCAGTGCTAGAGATGGGGATGAGCAGTTCTTC.

This clone was observed a handful of times. The rearrangement links TRBV6-1 to TRBJ2-1; 7 positions match TRBD1. The CDR3 is made up of 14 amino acids. J lost 8 bases, V lost 6 bases, and 10 bases had no gene match. Germline values: CDR1 MNHNS, CDR2 SASEGT. CDR3: CASSLDRVSDEQFF. CDR3 DNA: TGTGCCAGCAGCCTCGACAGGGTTAGTGATGAGCAGTTCTTC.

The V gene is TRBV6-5, the J gene TRBJ2-7, with 8 bases fitting TRBD1. Unmatched junction bases numbered 5, after V lost 5 bases and J lost 5 bases. The germline CDR1 and CDR2 sequences are MNHEY and SVGAGI. CDR3 size: 13 residues. DNA of the CDR3: TGTGCCAGCAGTATACCGGGACAGGACGAGCAGTACTTC. Protein: CASSIPGQDEQYF.